The 15 T cell receptor beta chains presented below share a single source sample, sequenced in a study of T cells in Graves' hyperthyroidism and ophthalmopathy. The investigators amplified TCR beta CDR3 regions from RNA transcripts. HTBI primers drove first-round RT-PCR of the TCR CDR3. Via MiXCR, TCRdb re-called the multiplex PCR reads, giving one row per CDR3 protein. The table has 450,000 to 650,000 distinct CDR3 sequences, 15% to 20% seen once. Source material: blood. These receptors came from a woman between 18 and 30 years old with Graves' ophthalmopathy.

This chain uses TRBV15 with TRBJ1-2; D remains ambiguous. Germline assignment: CDR1 LNHNV and CDR2 YYDKDF (reference sequence). Between the trimmed V and J ends, which lost 1 base and 4 bases, there was a span of 13 bases. The CDR3 totals 15 residues. CDR3 DNA: TGTGCCACCAGCAGAGGTAGACCAACTCTCTATGGCTACACCTTC. Its protein is CATSRGRPTLYGYTF.

This clonotype was detected ten times or more. The J gene is TRBJ2-3, the V gene TRBV7-6; a weak D match, TRBD2 (5 bases). Between the trimmed V and J ends, which lost 5 bases and 5 bases, there was a span of 14 bases. The CDR3 runs 14 residues. Per germline, CDR1 SGHVS and CDR2 FNYEAQ. The CDR3: CASSLLSAGDTQYF. The CDR3 DNA reads TGTGCCAGCAGCCTCCTATCCGCGGGAGATACGCAGTATTTT.

This clonotype has a handful of counts. The chain couples TRBV14 to TRBJ2-3, with a tentative D call TRBD2 (6 bases). V was shortened by 6 bases and J by 0 bases, with 13 bases between the two germline ends. Germline CDR1 is SGHDN and CDR2 is FVKESK. The CDR3 is 15 residues long. The CDR3 coding sequence is TGTGCCAGCAGTGAGGGACTCTCTAGCACAGATACGCAGTATTTT. Amino acid sequence: CASSEGLSSTDTQYF.

The table lists this clonotype with many counts. CDR3 DNA: TGTGCCAGCTCACCCGGGGGAACCTACGAGCAGTACTTC. Its protein is CASSPGGTYEQYF. This chain links TRBV18 with TRBJ2-7; the D gene is possibly TRBD2 (6 bases). Germline values: CDR1 KGHSH, CDR2 LQKENI. With 3 bases removed from V and 2 bases from J, the gap between germline ends came to 8 bases. The CDR3 is 13 residues long.

Concerning this clonotype: A much larger clone sits a single nucleotide away, making a read error possible. This sequence joins TRBV10-3 and TRBJ2-7; D is undetermined. CDR1 and CDR2 from the germline V gene are ENHRY and SYGVKD. The CDR3 sequence is 12 residues long. CDR3 in DNA: TGTGCCATCAGTGAAACGTCAGACGAGCAGTGCTTC. Translation: CAISETSDEQCF.

This clonotype was detected ten times or more. V gene TRBV27 combines with J gene TRBJ2-7, with D possibly TRBD1 on 6 matching bases. The CDR3 spans 14 residues. Germline CDR1 reads MNHEY; CDR2 reads SMNVEV (reference sequence). V gave up 3 bases and J gave up 1 base, with 10 bases separating them. The CDR3 loop reads CASSFFQGSYEQYF. For the CDR3, the DNA is TGTGCCAGCAGTTTTTTCCAGGGGTCCTACGAGCAGTACTTC.

This clonotype was found many times. The CDR3 coding sequence is TGTGCCAGCAGCATACAGGGGGCGCCCACTGAAGCTTTCTTT. Residues: CASSIQGAPTEAFF. This sequence joins TRBV7-9 and TRBJ1-1, with 9 bases fitting TRBD1. CDR3 length equals 14 residues. The V segment lost 5 bases and the J segment 4 bases; nucleotides outside the gene matches: 5. Germline CDR1 is SEHNR and CDR2 is FQNEAQ (reference sequence).

CDR3 coding DNA: TGTGCCAGCAGTCTAAAGATCGGACAGCTCTACGAGCAGTACTTC. It encodes CASSLKIGQLYEQYF. The J gene is TRBJ2-7, the V gene TRBV27; possibly TRBD1 for D (6 bases). V lost 5 bases and J 3 bases, leaving 17 bases between the germline ends. Germline-derived CDR1 and CDR2 are MNHEY and SMNVEV (reference sequence). The CDR3 contains 15 residues.

This clonotype was recorded at least ten times. The genes are TRBV4-2 and TRBJ2-5; 7 nucleotides agree with TRBD2. The V gene end was trimmed by 0 bases and the J gene end by 5 bases; junction bases not matched to a gene: 6. The CDR3 runs 15 residues. The germline V gene encodes CDR1 LGHNA and CDR2 YNFKEQ. This CDR3 is CASSQDLGGGETQYF. In DNA, the CDR3 is TGTGCCAGCAGCCAAGATTTGGGGGGAGGGGAGACCCAGTACTTC.

The chain links TRBV6-1 to TRBJ1-4; tentative D call: TRBD1 (6 bases). The germline CDR1 and CDR2 sequences are MNHNS and SASEGT. The CDR3 is 11 amino acids. The V end was cut by 8 bases, the J end by 8 bases, with 9 bases between. The CDR3 nucleotides are TGTGCCAGCGGGGGGCGCGAAAAACTGTTTTTT. It translates to CASGGREKLFF.

This clonotype was recorded many times. This chain uses TRBV13 with TRBJ2-3, with 9 bases lining up with TRBD2. Trimming cost V 5 bases and J 0 bases; bases outside gene matches: 9. CDR1 is PRHDT and CDR2 is FYEKMQ in the germline V gene (reference sequence). The CDR3 totals 17 residues. This chain's CDR3 is CASSPRSSGGSTDTQYF. Here the CDR3 DNA reads TGTGCCAGCAGCCCCCGTAGTAGCGGGGGAAGCACAGATACGCAGTATTTT.

This clonotype was observed many times. The chain couples TRBV5-1 to TRBJ2-1; perhaps TRBD1 as D (5 bases). Germline V gene lookup returns CDR1 SGHRS and CDR2 YFSETQ. The CDR3 extends over 16 amino acids. With 2 bases removed from V and 4 bases from J, the gap between germline ends came to 16 bases. Written as DNA, the CDR3 is TGCGCCAGCAGCTTTGGCGGCCAAGGGGTATACAATGAGCAGTTCTTC. Amino acids: CASSFGGQGVYNEQFF.

V usage is TRBV10-3 and J usage is TRBJ2-3, with 11 bases identical to TRBD2. Unmatched junction bases numbered 8, after V lost 6 bases and J lost 0 bases. This CDR3 has 17 amino acids. The germline V gene encodes CDR1 ENHRY and CDR2 SYGVKD. CDR3: CAIRHLAGGASTDTQYF. The CDR3 DNA sequence: TGTGCCATCAGGCACCTAGCGGGAGGCGCTAGCACAGATACGCAGTATTTT.

This clonotype was detected many times. The J gene is TRBJ1-1, the V gene TRBV30; TRBD1 might be the D (5 bases). CDR3 length: 14 amino acids. Germline assignment: CDR1 GTSNPN and CDR2 SVGIG (reference sequence). Trimming left V 4 bases short and J 5 bases short, with 17 bases between. The CDR3 sequence: CAWMGVRGGTEAFF. The CDR3 bases are TGTGCCTGGATGGGGGTCCGGGGTGGGACTGAAGCTTTCTTT. Complete variable domain (other parts from reference TRBV30 and TRBJ1-1): SQTIHQWPATLVQPVGSPLSLECTVEGTSNPNLYWYRQAAGRGLQLLFYSVGIGQISSEVPQNLSASRPQDRQFILSSKKLLLSDSGFYLCAWMGVRGGTEAFFGQGTRLTVV.

V and J are TRBV9 and TRBJ1-2; D may be TRBD1 (5 bases). The germline CDR1 and CDR2 sequences are SGDLS and YYNGEE. V lost 4 bases, J lost 0 bases, and 10 bases lay in between. This CDR3 contains 14 residues. The CDR3 spells CASSLGRANYGYTF. DNA of the CDR3: TGTGCCAGCAGCCTGGGCAGGGCTAACTATGGCTACACCTTC.